What follows is one T cell receptor beta chain and its context. The antigen this receptor binds is unknown. No base quality values were provided; no much bigger clone lies one nucleotide off. The collaborating institutions used their own protocols to collect whole blood in K2EDTA tubes. For TCRbeta analysis, collaborators shipped samples as frozen whole blood, isolated PBMCs, or DNA extracted from either of those sample types. This sample is part of a study of blood T cell repertoires in COVID-19 (dated by TCRdb to 2020 to 2021). As for the study more broadly: Samples from collaborators originated in the United States, Italy and Spain and spanned both the acute and convalescent phases of COVID-19. The material from the prospective study consisted of cDNA or gDNA derived from T cells, B-cell-depleted T cells, or PBMCs. The dataset comprised deeply sampled blood TCRbeta repertoires from subjects exposed to, actively infected with, or recovered from COVID-19. The repertoires were made available in a free public database intended to serve as a resource for research on the immune response to SARS-CoV-2. The samples were drawn from the first 160 participants of the ongoing ImmuneRACE study and from more than 1,000 subjects provided by 6 global collaborators. A de-identified subject ID, COVID-19 status, age in years and sex were almost always included in the sample metadata. Where HLA class I and class II types were available, the types were taken from metadata supplied by the sample provider, not from assay-based typing. Overall study outcomes, separate from this receptor: The quantity of clinical and demographic metadata differed by source and by participant and was supplied without curation.

From the germline V gene, CDR1 is KGHDR and CDR2 is SFDVKD. The CDR3, from cysteine to phenylalanine, totals 14 residues. Solely the CDR3 DNA is kept, with 42 bases framed from the first base. V is shortened by 8 bases, J by 0 bases, and the region joining them spans 12 bases. TCRbeta CDR3 regions were amplified from genomic DNA by means of the immunoSEQ Assay, a bias-controlled multiplex PCR. Concerning the study's data processing: The number of nucleated cells in each sample was estimated from the amplification of reference gene primers within the assay. Sequence reads were collapsed and filtered to measure the absolute abundance of every unique TCRbeta CDR3 rearrangement. For each sample, productive Simpson clonality was calculated as the square root of Simpson's diversity index across productive rearrangements. TCRdb re-hosts the immuneACCESS table, in-frame sequences only. Its copies lack some clones; in the studies checked, an unresolved V gene accounts for under half of them, and the cause for the rest is not known. From that table come the V and J calls and clone size; the DNA was used to work out D and trimming. Across this sample there are 140,000 to 150,000 clones, with 75% to 85% seen only once. The top ten hold 7% to 9% of the sample.

The chain is assembled from TRBV24-1 and TRBJ1-1; no confident D gene assignment can be made. This TCR came from a human donor with acute or convalescent COVID-19. The donor label of this sample is uncertain. The sequenced sample was peripheral blood. The sequenced DNA is TGTGCCACCACCGAGGGCGGGATGAACACTGAAGCTTTCTTT. It specifies CATTEGGMNTEAFF.